This entry lists 25 T cell receptor beta chains sequenced from one sample in a study of T cells after posttransplantation cyclophosphamide. Here immunoSEQ multiplex PCR was the method, and the copy in TCRdb shows in-frame clones only, minus some. The sample contains about 31,000 clones, over 75% of which appear only once. The naive gate required viable CD3+CD4+ or CD3+CD8+ cells with CCR7+CD45RA+CD45RO-CD95-CD27+CD28+ phenotype. Sequences were obtained from naive CD4+ T cells sorted from blood. The origin of the receptors is a man younger than 45 in good health and a related stem cell transplant donor.

This chain uses TRBV6-1 with TRBJ2-5; 7 nucleotides line up with TRBD2. Germline CDR1 is MNHNS and CDR2 is SASEGT. V lost 7 bases, J lost 4 bases, and 12 bases stayed unmatched. This CDR3 comprises 15 residues. Here the CDR3 reads CASTRAGIPVETQYF. CDR3 DNA: TGTGCCAGCACTAGAGCGGGGATACCCGTAGAGACCCAGTACTTC.

This chain connects TRBV6-4 to TRBJ2-1; 7 bases match TRBD1. Trimming removed 6 bases from V and 7 bases from J; junction bases left unmatched: 6. This CDR3 spans 13 amino acids. Germline V gene lookup returns CDR1 MRHNA and CDR2 SNTAGT. As DNA, the CDR3 is TGTGCCAGCAGCCATCCAGGGGGTAATGAGCAGTTCTTC. Its protein product is CASSHPGGNEQFF.

V and J are TRBV7-8 and TRBJ1-6; 12 bases line up with TRBD1. Germline CDR1 SGHVS, CDR2 FQNEAQ. Germline trimming cut 1 base from V and 13 bases from J; bases unmatched to any gene: 8. The CDR3 loop spans 16 amino acids. CDR3 protein: CASSLVTGTGGTPLHF. CDR3 nucleotides: TGTGCCAGCAGCTTAGTTACCGGGACAGGGGGCACGCCCCTCCACTTT. The full variable domain, rest sourced from reference TRBV7-8 and TRBJ1-6, is GAGVSQSPRYKVAKRGQDVALRCDPISGHVSLFWYQQALGQGPEFLTYFQNEAQLDKSGLPSDRFFAERPEGSVSTLKIQRTQQEDSAVYLCASSLVTGTGGTPLHFGNGTRLTVT.

The rearrangement uses TRBV6-6 and TRBJ1-5; D possibly corresponds to TRBD1 (6 bases). Germline CDR1 and CDR2: MNHNY and SVGAGI (reference sequence). This CDR3 contains 13 residues. V gave up 7 bases and J gave up 4 bases, with 11 bases separating them. CDR3: CASIAQGNQPQHF. In nucleotides, the CDR3 is TGTGCCAGCATTGCACAGGGAAATCAGCCCCAGCATTTT.

The chain has TRBV18 and TRBJ1-5; possibly TRBD1 for D (6 bases). The CDR3 contains 15 residues. V lost 3 bases to trimming and J lost 6 bases, with 15 bases between them. Germline values: CDR1 KGHSH, CDR2 LQKENI. In DNA form, the CDR3 reads TGTGCCAGCTCACCCCAAAGCGGGGGGCTTCAGCCCCAGCATTTT. The encoded protein is CASSPQSGGLQPQHF.

The count of this clone is one. The chain uses TRBV5-1 and TRBJ2-5; 8 nucleotides align to TRBD2. The closer fit of TRBJ2-7 to the DNA end suggests the J call may be wrong. CDR3 size: 14 residues. CDR1 and CDR2 (germline): SGHRS, YFSETQ. The CDR3 loop is CASSSAGGPYEQYF. In nucleotides, the CDR3 is TGCGCCAGCAGCTCTGCGGGGGGACCCTACGAGCAGTACTTC.

This chain joins TRBV7-9 and TRBJ1-2, with 11 bases aligning to TRBD1. Trimming at V came to 5 bases and at J to 4 bases, leaving 12 bases not matched to a gene. This CDR3 spans 17 amino acids. Germline lookup yields CDR1 SEHNR and CDR2 FQNEAQ (reference sequence). DNA of the CDR3: TGTGCCAGCAGCCCCGGGGGGCCCGGGACAGGGGGCTATGGCTACACCTTC. Translation: CASSPGGPGTGGYGYTF.

The genes are TRBV5-1 and TRBJ1-6; 7 bases map to TRBD1. CDR3 size: 17 residues. Trimming cost V 5 bases and J 0 bases; bases outside gene matches: 8. CDR1 and CDR2 (germline): SGHRS, YFSETQ. CDR3 in DNA: TGCGCCAGCAGTTTACAGGGGCAGAGCTCCTATAATTCACCCCTCCACTTT. The encoded protein is CASSLQGQSSYNSPLHF.

This rearrangement joins TRBV9 to TRBJ2-1, with D tentatively TRBD2 (5 bases). V was cut by 3 bases and J by 4 bases, with 11 bases left in between. Germline lookup yields CDR1 SGDLS and CDR2 YYNGEE. The CDR3 has 14 residues. CDR3 sequence (DNA): TGTGCCAGCAGCGGGGGAGAACCGTACAATGAGCAGTTCTTC. This sequence encodes CASSGGEPYNEQFF. Filled out from reference TRBV9 and TRBJ2-1, the complete variable domain reads DSGVTQTPKHLITATGQRVTLRCSPRSGDLSVYWYQQSLDQGLQFLIQYYNGEERAKGNILERFSAQQFPDLHSELNLSSLELGDSALYFCASSGGEPYNEQFFGPGTRLTVL.

V usage is TRBV2 and J usage is TRBJ1-5; D possibly corresponds to TRBD1 (6 bases). Trimming removed 8 bases at V and 7 bases at J, with 21 bases between. In germline, CDR1 is SNHLY, CDR2 FYNNEI. This CDR3 is built from 15 residues. In DNA form, the CDR3 reads TGTGCCAGCGACCAGGGCAGGGGATCGTGGCAGCCCCAGCATTTT. Encoded protein: CASDQGRGSWQPQHF.

The chain employs TRBV4-3 and TRBJ2-3; no clear D gene. Per germline, CDR1 LGHNA and CDR2 YSLEER. The CDR3 extends over 14 amino acids. The germline V and J ends were trimmed by 3 bases and 9 bases, with 16 bases remaining between them. The DNA for the CDR3 is TGCGCCAGCAGCCACCCCGGTGAGAAAGAAACGCAGTATTTT. The encoded protein is CASSHPGEKETQYF.

The J gene is TRBJ2-7, the V gene TRBV5-1; TRBD1 might be the D (5 bases). CDR1 and CDR2 from the germline V gene are SGHRS and YFSETQ. The CDR3 contains 14 residues. The V end lost 0 bases, the J end lost 4 bases, and 11 bases lay between the germline ends. The CDR3 is CASSLETVEYEQYF. The CDR3 DNA follows: TGCGCCAGCAGCTTGGAGACAGTTGAATACGAGCAGTACTTC.

The V gene is TRBV27, the J gene TRBJ1-5; D gene ambiguous. Trimming removed 3 bases from V and 3 bases from J, with 9 bases in between. Germline assignment: CDR1 MNHEY and CDR2 SMNVEV (reference sequence). This CDR3 comprises 14 residues. CDR3 coding DNA: TGTGCCAGCAGTTTTGACGGGTTCAATCAGCCCCAGCATTTT. This gives the protein CASSFDGFNQPQHF.

The chain uses TRBV19 and TRBJ2-7; D might be TRBD1 (5 bases). The CDR3 has 12 amino acids. Between the trimmed V and J ends, which lost 2 bases and 5 bases, there was a span of 7 bases. Per germline, CDR1 LNHDA and CDR2 SQIVND (reference sequence). The CDR3 nucleotides read TGTGCCAGTAGTATATCACAGGACGAGCAGTACTTC. It codes for CASSISQDEQYF.

The chain employs TRBV6-5 and TRBJ1-1; 7 bases are shared with TRBD1. Germline CDR1 reads MNHEY; CDR2 reads SVGAGI. CDR3 length: 14 residues. V lost 5 bases to trimming and J lost 0 bases; unmatched junction nucleotides: 3. The CDR3 loop reads CASSPGGLNTEAFF. In DNA form, the CDR3 reads TGTGCCAGCAGTCCAGGGGGTTTGAACACTGAAGCTTTCTTT.

The chain couples TRBV15 to TRBJ1-2, with D tentatively TRBD1 (6 bases). V was clipped by 0 bases and J by 4 bases, with 9 bases between them. The CDR3 runs to 14 residues. Germline loops: CDR1 LNHNV, CDR2 YYDKDF (reference sequence). CDR3 in amino acids: CATSRDRGSYGYTF. The CDR3 nucleotides are TGTGCCACCAGCAGAGACAGGGGTAGCTATGGCTACACCTTC.

The V call is TRBV19, the J call TRBJ2-5; 14 positions match TRBD2. This CDR3 comprises 16 residues. In germline, CDR1 is LNHDA, CDR2 SQIVND (reference sequence). V shed 1 base and J 5 bases; nucleotides not matched to a gene: 3. Here the CDR3 DNA reads TGTGCCAGTAGTATAGGGGGACTAGCGGGGGCGGAGACCCAGTACTTC. This sequence encodes CASSIGGLAGAETQYF.

V and J are TRBV5-4 and TRBJ2-3; TRBD1 matches 8 bases. The V and J ends lost 5 bases and 5 bases, in that order; junction bases with no gene match: 10. The germline CDR1 and CDR2 sequences are SGHNT and YYREEE (reference sequence). The CDR3 has 15 amino acids. The CDR3 reads CASSHTGGDGDTQYF. The DNA of the CDR3 is TGTGCCAGCAGTCATACAGGGGGTGACGGAGATACGCAGTATTTT.

The rearrangement links TRBV5-6 to TRBJ2-1; D unresolved. The CDR3 spans 14 residues. The V end was cut by 0 bases, the J end by 4 bases, with 8 bases between. The germline CDR1 and CDR2 sequences are SGHDT and YYEEEE. The chain's CDR3 is CASSLAELYNEQFF. CDR3 coding DNA: TGTGCCAGCAGCTTGGCCGAACTATACAATGAGCAGTTCTTC.

The chain carries TRBV6-5 and TRBJ2-7; tentatively, D is TRBD1 (5 bases). Germline CDR1 and CDR2: MNHEY and SVGAGI. V lost 6 bases and J 0 bases, leaving 15 bases between the germline ends. This CDR3 is built from 15 residues. CDR3 in DNA: TGTGCCAGCAGGGAACCTACAGGTTTCTCCTACGAGCAGTACTTC. Its translation: CASREPTGFSYEQYF.

This rearrangement joins TRBV20-1 to TRBJ2-7, with D maybe TRBD1 (6 bases). CDR1 DFQATT and CDR2 SNEGSKA come from the germline V gene (reference sequence). Trimming left V 7 bases short and J 5 bases short, with 12 bases between. CDR3 length: 11 residues. CDR3: CSGQVGDEQYF. DNA for the CDR3: TGCAGTGGACAGGTAGGGGACGAGCAGTACTTC.

Only one count was recorded for this clone. The chain has TRBV15 and TRBJ1-5; 10 nucleotides agree with TRBD1. The CDR3 consists of 17 residues. The V and J ends lost 5 bases and 5 bases, in that order; junction bases with no gene match: 12. The germline V gene has CDR1 LNHNV and CDR2 YYDKDF (reference sequence). The CDR3 nucleotides read TGTGCCACCAGCCGCGGGCCCCGGGACAGGGGTTATCAGCCCCAGCATTTT. Protein: CATSRGPRDRGYQPQHF.

The DNA of the CDR3 is TGTGCCAGCAGCCCCCAGGGGGCGGTATACAATGAGCAGTTCTTC. Protein: CASSPQGAVYNEQFF. This chain uses TRBV7-9 with TRBJ2-1, with TRBD1 matching over 8 bases. This CDR3 spans 15 amino acids. With V trimmed by 5 bases and J by 4 bases, 7 bases remained unmatched. The germline CDR1 and CDR2 sequences are SEHNR and FQNEAQ (reference sequence).

This chain uses TRBV7-9 with TRBJ1-2; no reliable D call. The CDR3 length is 12 residues. Germline loops: CDR1 SEHNR, CDR2 FQNEAQ (reference sequence). Trimming stripped 5 bases from V and 7 bases from J, with 11 bases between. The CDR3 bases are TGTGCCAGCAGCACCCAGGTGGCTGGCTACACCTTC. It translates to CASSTQVAGYTF.

V is TRBV5-1 and J is TRBJ2-3; no definite D call. The CDR3 spans 13 residues. V was trimmed by 4 bases and J by 1 base, leaving 7 bases between them. Per the germline V gene, CDR1 is SGHRS and CDR2 is YFSETQ. CDR3 in DNA: TGCGCCAGCAGCCCGTTCGGCACAGATACGCAGTATTTT. Translation: CASSPFGTDTQYF.